This passage covers 13 T cell receptor beta chains from one sample sequenced in a study of blood T cell repertoires in COVID-19 (TCRdb year 2020). The method was the immunoSEQ multiplex PCR assay. What TCRdb holds here is the immuneACCESS table cut down to in-frame rearrangements. Part of the clones is not present; checked against another copy, under half of the missing clones reflect an unresolved V gene, and the others are unexplained. The sample has approximately 360,000 clones on record, roughly four fifths of them singletons. About 5.4% of the sample comes from the top ten. The sequencing input was PBMCs or T cells enriched from blood (not recorded which). The receptors stem from a woman aged 45 to 65 who had recovered from COVID-19.

The V and J genes are TRBV6-5 and TRBJ1-1; no clear D. The CDR3 is 12 amino acids. The V gene's germline CDR1 is MNHEY and CDR2 SVGAGI. The V and J ends lost 6 bases and 5 bases respectively, with 10 bases between them. The CDR3 loop reads CASSPPSTEAFF. As DNA, the CDR3 is TGTGCCAGCAGCCCCCCCAGTACTGAAGCTTTCTTT.

The chain is built from TRBV30 and TRBJ1-2, with TRBD1 matching over 7 bases. CDR1 and CDR2 (germline): GTSNPN, SVGIG (reference sequence). This CDR3 has 14 amino acids. The J segment lost 8 bases and the V segment lost 8 bases, leaving 17 bases of the junction unmatched. CDR3 DNA sequence: TGTGCCGGCCGGGACAGCACATCGCGAGGGGGCTACACCTTC. Its protein product is CAGRDSTSRGGYTF.

The rearrangement links TRBV7-9 to TRBJ1-2, with a weak D call TRBD1 (6 bases). Germline V gene data show CDR1 as SEHNR and CDR2 as FQNEAQ (reference sequence). Trimming pared 0 bases from V and 0 bases from J, leaving 14 bases between. CDR3 size: 17 residues. In DNA form, the CDR3 reads TGTGCCAGCAGCTTAGCTGTAGGGGGAAACCCTAACTATGGCTACACCTTC. It is translated as CASSLAVGGNPNYGYTF.

This clone was counted once. In DNA, the CDR3 is TGTGCCAGCAGTACCCGACTAGCCGGTGAGACCCAGTACTTC. The encoded protein is CASSTRLAGETQYF. The chain is built from TRBV5-4 and TRBJ2-5, with 7 bases lining up with TRBD2. Trimming cost V 5 bases and J 5 bases; bases outside gene matches: 9. Germline V gene sequence: CDR1 SGHNT, CDR2 YYREEE (reference sequence). The CDR3 extends over 14 amino acids.

The chain recombines TRBV28 with TRBJ1-6; 7 nucleotides align to TRBD1. Germline CDR1 is MDHEN and CDR2 is SYDVKM. This CDR3 spans 20 amino acids. With 3 bases clipped from V and 4 bases from J, the junction kept 18 bases outside the gene matches. The CDR3 reads CASSLAGTAHAPPYNSPLHF. The CDR3 nucleotides are TGTGCCAGCAGTTTGGCCGGGACAGCCCATGCTCCCCCTTATAATTCACCCCTCCACTTT.

V gene TRBV9 combines with J gene TRBJ2-1; TRBD2 matches at 7 bases. The CDR3 totals 15 residues. The V gene end was trimmed by 0 bases and the J gene end by 8 bases; junction bases not matched to a gene: 8. Germline V lookup: CDR1 SGDLS, CDR2 YYNGEE. The CDR3 nucleotides are TGTGCCAGCAGCGTAGTGGGGGAGGGTGGTTATGAGCAGTTCTTC. Protein sequence: CASSVVGEGGYEQFF.

The V call is TRBV11-2, the J call TRBJ1-3; the D gene is possibly TRBD1 (6 bases). Trimming cost V 0 bases and J 4 bases, with 25 bases left between them. This CDR3 comprises 20 residues. CDR1 and CDR2 from the germline V gene are SGHAT and FQNNGV. Here the CDR3 reads CASSLDNDRRRTSRGNTIYF. The CDR3 DNA follows: TGTGCCAGCAGCTTAGATAACGACAGGAGGAGGACCTCTAGGGGAAACACCATATATTTT.

The CDR3 bases are TGCGCCAGCAGCTTGGGGCAGGGGGCCTATGGCTACACCTTC. Its protein is CASSLGQGAYGYTF. V and J are TRBV5-1 and TRBJ1-2; 8 bases map to TRBD1. Trimming removed 0 bases from V and 4 bases from J; junction bases left unmatched: 2. Germline V gene data show CDR1 as SGHRS and CDR2 as YFSETQ. The CDR3 spans 14 residues.

The chain carries TRBV7-9 and TRBJ1-3; possibly TRBD1 for D (5 bases). From germline, CDR1 is SEHNR and CDR2 FQNEAQ (reference sequence). Between the trimmed V and J ends, which lost 4 bases and 0 bases, there was a span of 13 bases. The CDR3 totals 16 residues. The CDR3 DNA is TGTGCCAGCAGCTCATCTAAACAGGCCTCTGGAAACACCATATATTTT. Translation gives CASSSSKQASGNTIYF. The full variable domain, with the rest looked up from reference TRBV7-9 and TRBJ1-3, is DTGVSQNPRHKITKRGQNVTFRCDPISEHNRLYWYRQTLGQGPEFLTYFQNEAQLEKSRLLSDRFSAERPKGSFSTLEIQRTEQGDSAMYLCASSSSKQASGNTIYFGEGSWLTVV.

This clone was seen only once. J is TRBJ1-2 and V is TRBV5-1, with 8 bases lining up with TRBD1. Germline V gene data show CDR1 as SGHRS and CDR2 as YFSETQ. With 0 bases clipped from V and 9 bases from J, the junction kept 10 bases outside the gene matches. The CDR3 is 15 amino acids. The CDR3 DNA follows: TGCGCCAGCAGCTTGGCCGGACAGGGCGGATTTAGCTACACCTTC. It specifies CASSLAGQGGFSYTF.

This clone was detected only once. The V call is TRBV11-3, the J call TRBJ2-2, with 7 bases lining up with TRBD2. This CDR3 has 14 amino acids. Germline CDR1 SGHNT, CDR2 YENEEA. With V trimmed by 10 bases and J by 4 bases, 9 bases remained unmatched. The CDR3 protein is CATPRGGSTGELFF. The CDR3 DNA reads TGTGCCACACCCCGGGGAGGGAGCACCGGGGAGCTGTTTTTT.

The gene calls are TRBV6-2 or TRBV6-3 and TRBJ2-1; 11 bases fit TRBD2. Unmatched junction bases numbered 4, after V lost 4 bases and J lost 2 bases. CDR3 size: 16 residues. Germline V gene data show CDR1 as MNHEY and CDR2 as SVGEGT. Here the CDR3 DNA reads TGTGCCAGCAGTTCAGTGACTAGCGGGACCTACAATGAGCAGTTCTTC. As protein: CASSSVTSGTYNEQFF.

This chain uses TRBV5-4 with TRBJ2-2; maybe TRBD2 (5 bases). The CDR3 loop spans 16 amino acids. The V gene lost 4 bases and the J gene lost 10 bases, with 23 bases spanning the gap. Germline CDR1 SGHNT, CDR2 YYREEE (reference sequence). The CDR3 region has the DNA TGTGCCAGCAGCCCCTGGACTTCTCGGGGAACCTCGGAGCTGTTTTTT. This encodes CASSPWTSRGTSELFF. The full variable domain, its missing parts supplied by reference TRBV5-4 and TRBJ2-2, is ETGVTQSPTHLIKTRGQQVTLRCSSQSGHNTVSWYQQALGQGPQFIFQYYREEENGRGNFPPRFSGLQFPNYSSELNVNALELDDSALYLCASSPWTSRGTSELFFGEGSRLTVL.